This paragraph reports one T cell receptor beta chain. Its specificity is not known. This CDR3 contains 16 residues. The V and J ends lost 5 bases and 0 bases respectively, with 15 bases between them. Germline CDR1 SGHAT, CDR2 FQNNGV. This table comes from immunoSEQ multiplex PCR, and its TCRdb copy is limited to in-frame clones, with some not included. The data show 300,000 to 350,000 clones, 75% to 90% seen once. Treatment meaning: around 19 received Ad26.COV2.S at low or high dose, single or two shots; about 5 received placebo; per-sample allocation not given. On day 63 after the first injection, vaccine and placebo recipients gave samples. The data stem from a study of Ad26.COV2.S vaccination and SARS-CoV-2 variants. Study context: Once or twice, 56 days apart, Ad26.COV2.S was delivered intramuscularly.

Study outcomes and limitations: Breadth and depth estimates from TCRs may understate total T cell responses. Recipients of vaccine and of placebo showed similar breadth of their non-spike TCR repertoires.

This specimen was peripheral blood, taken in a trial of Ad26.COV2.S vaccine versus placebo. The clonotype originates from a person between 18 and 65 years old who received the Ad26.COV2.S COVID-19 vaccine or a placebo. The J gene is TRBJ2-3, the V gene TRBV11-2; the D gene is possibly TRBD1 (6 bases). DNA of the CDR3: TGTGCCAGCAGCATACAGGGTGGGCTTAGCACAGATACGCAGTATTTT. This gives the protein CASSIQGGLSTDTQYF.